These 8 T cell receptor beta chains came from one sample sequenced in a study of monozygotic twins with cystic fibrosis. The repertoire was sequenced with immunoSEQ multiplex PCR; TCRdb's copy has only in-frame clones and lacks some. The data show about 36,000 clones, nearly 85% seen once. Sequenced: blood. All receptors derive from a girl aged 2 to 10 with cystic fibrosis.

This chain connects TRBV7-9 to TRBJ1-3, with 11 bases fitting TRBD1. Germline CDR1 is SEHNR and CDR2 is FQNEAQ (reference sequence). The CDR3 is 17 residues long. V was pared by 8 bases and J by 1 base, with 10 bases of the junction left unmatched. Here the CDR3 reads CASSRPGQGVSGNTIYF. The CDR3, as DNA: TGTGCCAGCTCAAGGCCGGGACAGGGGGTTTCTGGAAACACCATATATTTT.

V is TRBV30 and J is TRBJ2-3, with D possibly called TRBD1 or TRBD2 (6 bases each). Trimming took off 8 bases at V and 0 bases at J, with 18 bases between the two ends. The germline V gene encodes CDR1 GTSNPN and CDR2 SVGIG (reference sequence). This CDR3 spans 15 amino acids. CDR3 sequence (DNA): TGTGCCGGGGGCGAGGGAGGATCTAGCACAGATACGCAGTATTTT. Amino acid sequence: CAGGEGGSSTDTQYF.

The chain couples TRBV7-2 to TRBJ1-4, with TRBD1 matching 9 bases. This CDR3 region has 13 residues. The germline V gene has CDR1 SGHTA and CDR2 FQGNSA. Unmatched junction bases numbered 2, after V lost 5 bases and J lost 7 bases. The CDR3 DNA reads TGTGCCAGCAGCCCGGGACAGGGTGAAAAACTGTTTTTT. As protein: CASSPGQGEKLFF.

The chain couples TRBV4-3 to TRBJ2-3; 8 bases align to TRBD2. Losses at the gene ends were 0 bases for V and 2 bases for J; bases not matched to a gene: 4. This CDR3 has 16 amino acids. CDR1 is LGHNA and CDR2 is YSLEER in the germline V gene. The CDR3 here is CASSQDAGGATDTQYF. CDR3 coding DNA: TGCGCCAGCAGCCAAGACGCCGGGGGGGCCACAGATACGCAGTATTTT.

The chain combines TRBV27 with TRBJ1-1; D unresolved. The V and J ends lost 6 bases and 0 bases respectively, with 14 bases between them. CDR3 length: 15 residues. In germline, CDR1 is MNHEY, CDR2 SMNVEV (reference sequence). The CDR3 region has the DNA TGTGCCAGCAGGGACCCGGGGAATCTGAACACTGAAGCTTTCTTT. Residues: CASRDPGNLNTEAFF.

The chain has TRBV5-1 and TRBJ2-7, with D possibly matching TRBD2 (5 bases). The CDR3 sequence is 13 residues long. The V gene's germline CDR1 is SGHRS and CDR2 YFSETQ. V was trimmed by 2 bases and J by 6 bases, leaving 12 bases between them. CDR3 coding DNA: TGCGCCAGCAGCTTAGCGGTCCTGTCCGAGCAGTACTTC. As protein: CASSLAVLSEQYF.

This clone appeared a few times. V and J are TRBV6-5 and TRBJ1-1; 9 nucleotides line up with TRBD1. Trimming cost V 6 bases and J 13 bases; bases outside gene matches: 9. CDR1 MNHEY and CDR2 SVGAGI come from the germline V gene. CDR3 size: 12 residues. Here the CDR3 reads CASRERDRVVFF. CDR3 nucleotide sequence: TGTGCCAGCAGGGAACGGGACAGGGTGGTTTTCTTT.

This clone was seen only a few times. This CDR3 reads CASSVGTGDGYTF. The CDR3 DNA follows: TGTGCCAGCAGCGTAGGGACAGGGGATGGCTACACCTTC. The V call is TRBV9, the J call TRBJ1-2; 9 nucleotides align to TRBD1. This CDR3 region has 13 residues. CDR1 and CDR2 from the germline V gene are SGDLS and YYNGEE. V dropped 0 bases and J dropped 6; count of bases not matched to a gene: 0.